This T cell receptor beta chain stems from a study of T cells after yellow fever vaccination. One entry per CDR3 protein results from TCRdb running MiXCR on the 5' RACE reads. This table holds under 600,000 distinct CDR3 sequences, about a fifth found once. This clonotype has ten or more counts. This CDR3 is built from 14 residues. Trimming removed 3 bases at V and 0 bases at J, with 6 bases between. The V gene's germline CDR1 is DFQATT and CDR2 SNEGSKA (reference sequence). Source: PBMCs, taken 20 to 25 days after the first yellow fever vaccination. The sequence came from a man aged 18 to 35 who received the YFV17D yellow fever vaccine. The V and J genes are TRBV20-1 and TRBJ1-6, with unresolved D. The CDR3 is CSASPSSYNSPLHF. The CDR3 nucleotides read TGCAGTGCTAGCCCCAGCTCCTATAATTCACCCCTCCACTTT.